Each of the 14 T cell receptor beta chains below was sequenced from the same sample in a study of T cells in Graves' hyperthyroidism and ophthalmopathy. Researchers took RNA transcripts and amplified the TCR beta CDR3 regions from them. HTBI primers drove first-round RT-PCR of the TCR CDR3. TCRdb re-called the multiplex PCR reads through MiXCR, storing one row per CDR3 protein. The data show around 520,000 distinct CDR3 sequences, with around 15% seen just once and 11% to 15% held by the top ten. The source material was blood. These receptors were collected from a woman between 40 and 50 years old with Graves' hyperthyroidism.

The chain is built from TRBV2 and TRBJ1-2, with TRBD1 matching over 9 bases. The CDR3 covers 15 residues. V lost 6 bases to trimming and J lost 5 bases; unmatched junction nucleotides: 10. Germline loops: CDR1 SNHLY, CDR2 FYNNEI. The CDR3 nucleotides are TGTGCCAGCAGGAATGCCGGGACAGGGAGGTATGGCTACACCTTC. Translating gives CASRNAGTGRYGYTF.

This clonotype was counted a few times. This sequence joins TRBV6-1 and TRBJ2-7, with D unresolved. V was cut by 6 bases and J by 9 bases, with 21 bases left in between. CDR1 is MNHNS and CDR2 is SASEGT in the germline V gene. This CDR3 spans 14 amino acids. The CDR3, as DNA: TGTGCCAGCAGCCCTACTGAAGTTGTGTCCGGGCAGTACTTC. Translation gives CASSPTEVVSGQYF.

The chain joins TRBV15 to TRBJ2-7, with D possibly called TRBD1 or TRBD2 (7 bases each). This CDR3 has 14 residues. Trimming left V 8 bases short and J 1 base short, with 15 bases between. The V gene's germline CDR1 is LNHNV and CDR2 YYDKDF (reference sequence). CDR3 amino acids: CATGQGGGSYEQYF. The DNA for the CDR3 is TGTGCCACCGGCCAGGGGGGGGGATCCTACGAGCAGTACTTC.

This clonotype occurred many times. The genes are TRBV3-1 and TRBJ2-1; 10 bases match TRBD2. Germline values: CDR1 LGHDT, CDR2 YNNKEL (reference sequence). CDR3 length: 17 amino acids. V lost 3 bases and J lost 0; bases outside the gene matches: 5. The CDR3: CASSHSTSGTSYNEQFF. CDR3 sequence (DNA): TGTGCCAGCAGCCACTCAACTAGCGGGACCTCCTACAATGAGCAGTTCTTC.

This clonotype was seen at least ten times. This rearrangement joins TRBV28 to TRBJ2-4; no reliable D call. The CDR3 covers 15 residues. V lost 5 bases and J lost 0, with 11 bases in between. Looked up from germline, CDR1 is MDHEN and CDR2 is SYDVKM. CDR3 nucleotide sequence: TGTGCCAGCAGTCCCACGATTCTAGCCAAAAACATTCAGTACTTC. The encoded protein is CASSPTILAKNIQYF.

The chain has TRBV4-1 and TRBJ1-1; D gene unclear. Germline values: CDR1 MGHRA, CDR2 YSYEKL. The V and J ends lost 4 bases and 4 bases respectively, with 7 bases between them. The CDR3 spans 12 residues. CDR3 DNA sequence: TGCGCCAGCAGCCGGATAGGCACTGAAGCTTTCTTT. Its protein product is CASSRIGTEAFF.

This clonotype was observed many times. V is TRBV18 and J is TRBJ1-2; a weak D match, TRBD1 (6 bases). The CDR3 covers 16 residues. Trimming removed 5 bases at V and 8 bases at J, with 24 bases between. The germline V gene has CDR1 KGHSH and CDR2 LQKENI. The CDR3 bases are TGTGCCAGCTCAGACACAGGGCGGGGCGCCGCGGGAGGCTACACCTTC. It encodes CASSDTGRGAAGGYTF.

This clonotype appeared many times. The V call is TRBV2, the J call TRBJ2-3; 11 positions match TRBD2. Germline trimming cut 7 bases from V and 2 bases from J; bases unmatched to any gene: 14. Germline-derived CDR1 and CDR2 are SNHLY and FYNNEI. The CDR3 runs 18 residues. The CDR3 DNA sequence: TGTGCCAGCATAAAGTACCAACCGGGACTAGCGGTCACAGATACGCAGTATTTT. The encoded protein is CASIKYQPGLAVTDTQYF.

Notes on this clonotype: The junction departs from germline at one end; a sequencing error may be responsible. This chain uses TRBV5-1 with TRBJ2-7, with 7 bases lining up with TRBD1. This CDR3 spans 13 amino acids. Germline-derived CDR1 and CDR2 are SGHRS and YFSETQ. DNA of the CDR3: TGCGCCAGCAGCAAGGACAGGTCCTACGGGCAGTACTTC. Protein: CASSKDRSYGQYF.

This clonotype was counted many times. The chain employs TRBV7-8 and TRBJ2-5; D is possibly TRBD1 (6 bases). The germline CDR1 and CDR2 sequences are SGHVS and FQNEAQ. This CDR3 is 17 amino acids long. Trimming stripped 5 bases from V and 1 base from J, with 20 bases between. CDR3 residues: CASSKPRGGWVQETQYF. DNA for the CDR3: TGTGCCAGCAGCAAGCCGAGAGGGGGATGGGTCCAAGAGACCCAGTACTTC. The variable domain in full, with the rest retrieved from reference TRBV7-8 and TRBJ2-5, is GAGVSQSPRYKVAKRGQDVALRCDPISGHVSLFWYQQALGQGPEFLTYFQNEAQLDKSGLPSDRFFAERPEGSVSTLKIQRTQQEDSAVYLCASSKPRGGWVQETQYFGPGTRLLVL.

A few counts support this clonotype. The chain joins TRBV14 to TRBJ2-7, with 9 bases fitting TRBD2. The CDR3 consists of 14 residues. Trimming took 4 bases from V and 5 from J; bases not matched to a gene: 6. The germline gives CDR1 SGHDN, CDR2 FVKESK. CDR3 sequence (DNA): TGTGCCAGCAGCCCCACCCTAGCGGGAAACGAGCAGTACTTC. Amino acid sequence: CASSPTLAGNEQYF.

This chain uses TRBV28 with TRBJ2-4; D is perhaps TRBD2 (6 bases). Germline loops: CDR1 MDHEN, CDR2 SYDVKM. The V end was cut by 3 bases, the J end by 3 bases, with 9 bases between. This CDR3 has 14 residues. The CDR3 loop reads CASSFSGDKNIQYF. The DNA of the CDR3 is TGTGCCAGCAGTTTTTCGGGGGACAAAAACATTCAGTACTTC. The whole variable domain, remainder taken from reference TRBV28 and TRBJ2-4, is DVKVTQSSRYLVKRTGEKVFLECVQDMDHENMFWYRQDPGLGLRLIYFSYDVKMKEKGDIPEGYSVSREKKERFSLILESASTNQTSMYLCASSFSGDKNIQYFGAGTRLSVL.

This clonotype has just a few counts. The J gene is TRBJ2-1, the V gene TRBV2; D may be TRBD2 (6 bases). With 5 bases removed from V and 9 bases from J, the gap between germline ends came to 14 bases. Germline CDR1 and CDR2: SNHLY and FYNNEI. CDR3 length equals 13 residues. CDR3 region: CASSPSGGGEQFF. The CDR3 DNA is TGTGCCAGCAGTCCCTCCGGGGGAGGTGAGCAGTTCTTC. The complete variable domain, with remaining parts taken from reference TRBV2 and TRBJ2-1, reads EPEVTQTPSHQVTQMGQEVILRCVPISNHLYFYWYRQILGQKVEFLVSFYNNEISEKSEIFDDQFSVERPDGSNFTLKIRSTKLEDSAMYFCASSPSGGGEQFFGPGTRLTVL.

The chain has TRBV25-1 and TRBJ1-1; a possible D gene is TRBD1 (6 bases). This CDR3 comprises 14 residues. V lost 3 bases, J lost 0 bases, and 8 bases lay in between. CDR1 is MGHDK and CDR2 is SYGVNS in the germline V gene. CDR3 DNA sequence: TGTGCCAGCAGTGATCACAGGGTGAACACTGAAGCTTTCTTT. Its protein product is CASSDHRVNTEAFF.